This T cell receptor beta chain was retrieved from a study of T cell responses to AZD1222 COVID-19 vaccine. Study details: Second-dose groups at about 4 or about 12 weeks were pooled.

Using immunoSEQ multiplex PCR, the repertoire was profiled, and TCRdb retains in-frame clones only, with some absent. The sample carries around 130,000 clones, roughly 94% recorded once. Study results and caveats: It was only 6 or 7 AZD1222 recipients who were seropositive at baseline. A mostly white British donor set with more females was recruited, and clonal diversity was possibly underestimated. Vaccine-associated CD4 TCRs spanned spike, dominant at 160-218 and 743-854.

This CDR3 region has 15 residues. V shed 4 bases and J shed 1 base, with 13 bases lying between them. Germline V gene lookup returns CDR1 KGHSH and CDR2 LQKENI. Comment on this clone: Its antigen remains unknown.

The sequencing used peripheral blood, collected on day 0 of AZD1222 vaccination. The V and J genes are TRBV18 and TRBJ1-1, with a possible D match to TRBD1 (6 bases). The receptor's source is an adult in good health. This chain's CDR3 is CASSRSGGSNTEAFF. The CDR3, as DNA: TGTGCCAGCTCACGCTCCGGGGGCTCGAACACTGAAGCTTTCTTT.